The 8 T cell receptor beta chains listed next were all sequenced from one sample in a study of identical twins. In TCRdb, the 5' RACE reads were re-called with MiXCR into one record per CDR3 protein. Altogether approximately 500,000 distinct CDR3 sequences are present, 20% to 25% being singletons, with the ten largest covering about 2.7%. These data are also associated with another study on T cells expressing NK-cell markers.

The sample consisted of CD4+ T cells sorted from blood. The source of these receptors is a young woman in good health.

This clonotype was seen more than once but under ten times. The chain couples TRBV20-1 to TRBJ2-7, with 7 bases matching TRBD1. Germline V gives CDR1 DFQATT, CDR2 SNEGSKA (reference sequence). The CDR3 contains 20 residues. V was pared by 0 bases and J by 2 bases, with 22 bases of the junction left unmatched. The CDR3 DNA reads TGCAGTGCTAGAGATCAGTTAGGACAGGACCTACTGGATGCACCCTACGAGCAGTACTTC. Translation: CSARDQLGQDLLDAPYEQYF.

In its sample, this clonotype was seen many times. V is TRBV7-2 and J is TRBJ1-3; no clear D gene. This CDR3 has 15 amino acids. V lost 5 bases and J lost 4, with 15 bases in between. Germline V CDR1 and CDR2: SGHTA, FQGNSA. The CDR3 spells CASSRGRARGNTIYF. The CDR3 nucleotides are TGTGCCAGCAGCCGAGGGAGGGCGAGAGGAAACACCATATATTTT.

The rearrangement links TRBV2 to TRBJ2-1, with a tentative D call TRBD1 (5 bases). Germline V gives CDR1 SNHLY, CDR2 FYNNEI. The V gene lost 7 bases and the J gene lost 3 bases, with 7 bases spanning the gap. This CDR3 spans 12 amino acids. CDR3 sequence reads: CASKTDYNEQFF. The CDR3 nucleotides are TGTGCCAGCAAGACAGACTACAATGAGCAGTTCTTC.

The chain is built from TRBV20-1 and TRBJ1-6; no reliable D call. V lost 2 bases to trimming and J lost 5 bases, with 7 bases between them. CDR1 and CDR2 (germline): DFQATT, SNEGSKA (reference sequence). There are 13 residues in the CDR3. The CDR3 DNA reads as TGCAGTGCTAGAAGACTCCATAATTCACCCCTCCACTTT. Translated, it gives CSARRLHNSPLHF.

In this sample, this clonotype turned up a few times. This rearrangement joins TRBV19 to TRBJ2-3; 9 bases align to TRBD2. V lost 5 bases and J lost 5; bases outside the gene matches: 14. The CDR3 covers 17 residues. Germline V gene sequence: CDR1 LNHDA, CDR2 SQIVND (reference sequence). The DNA for the CDR3 is TGTGCCAGTAGTGAGACTAGCGGATCCGTGGGGGAAGATACGCAGTATTTT. Translating gives CASSETSGSVGEDTQYF. Full variable domain (missing parts from reference TRBV19 and TRBJ2-3): DGGITQSPKYLFRKEGQNVTLSCEQNLNHDAMYWYRQDPGQGLRLIYYSQIVNDFQKGDIAEGYSVSREKKESFPLTVTSAQKNPTAFYLCASSETSGSVGEDTQYFGPGTRLTVL.

This sequence joins TRBV12-3 or TRBV12-4 and TRBJ2-1; a possible D gene is TRBD2 (6 bases). The CDR3 runs to 15 residues. The V gene lost 4 bases and the J gene lost 4 bases, with 14 bases spanning the gap. As DNA, the CDR3 is TGTGCCAGCAGTTCTCTCCGTAGCGGATACAATGAGCAGTTCTTC. Translation gives CASSSLRSGYNEQFF.

V gene TRBV20-1 combines with J gene TRBJ2-3; D is perhaps TRBD1 or TRBD2 (6 bases each). Trimming stripped 5 bases from V and 5 bases from J, with 14 bases between. Per the germline V gene, CDR1 is DFQATT and CDR2 is SNEGSKA (reference sequence). CDR3 length equals 13 residues. In DNA, the CDR3 is TGCAGTGCTTCCCTAGGGGGGTTAGATACGCAGTATTTT. Residues: CSASLGGLDTQYF.

The chain recombines TRBV12-3 or TRBV12-4 with TRBJ2-1, with 11 bases that match TRBD2. This CDR3 has 16 residues. V lost 0 bases, J lost 8 bases, and 6 bases stayed unmatched. CDR3 amino acids: CASSLALAGGSDEQFF. CDR3 bases: TGTGCCAGCAGTTTAGCCCTAGCGGGGGGCAGCGATGAGCAGTTCTTC.